This TCR beta chain was captured in a study of esophageal squamous cell carcinoma under preoperative chemotherapy. General observations from the study: Peripheral T cells showed a significant TCR diversity increase after chemotherapy, unlike tumor-infiltrating lymphocytes.

One entry per CDR3 protein, called by TCRdb with MiXCR from the PCR reads. The table has about 9,300 distinct CDR3 sequences, about 51% seen once. A word on this clonotype: Its specificity is unknown.

Time point reported: after preoperative PTX-NDP chemotherapy. CDR3 length: 17 amino acids. Germline trimming cut 6 bases from V and 0 bases from J; bases unmatched to any gene: 13. Germline loops: CDR1 MDHEN, CDR2 SYDVKM. V and J are TRBV28 and TRBJ1-1, with 7 bases that match TRBD1. Sampling was carried out from a patient given preoperative chemotherapy. The clonotype was recovered from a human donor with esophageal squamous cell carcinoma. The donor label of this sample is uncertain. This CDR3 reads CASRPAGGSGLNTEAFF. The CDR3 DNA reads as TGTGCCAGCAGACCCGCAGGGGGTTCTGGCCTGAACACTGAAGCTTTCTTT.